A single sample is the source of the 32 T cell receptor beta chains below, sequenced in a study of blood T cell repertoires in COVID-19. Data came from immunoSEQ multiplex PCR; TCRdb stores just in-frame clones and leaves some out. There are approximately 70,000 clones in the sample; roughly nine tenths occur only once, and 7.3% lies in the top ten. Sequencing was done on a sample of peripheral blood. All receptors derive from a man in his forties or fifties with COVID-19, enrolled during active disease.

V and J are TRBV30 and TRBJ2-7, with D possibly TRBD2 on 6 matching bases. Trimming took off 0 bases at V and 3 bases at J, with 12 bases between the two ends. Germline V CDR1 and CDR2: GTSNPN, SVGIG (reference sequence). The CDR3 has 14 residues. CDR3 amino acids: CAWSVGDSIYEQYF. In DNA, the CDR3 is TGTGCCTGGAGTGTAGGGGACTCTATCTACGAGCAGTACTTC.

V is TRBV13 and J is TRBJ2-1; tentative D call: TRBD2 (5 bases). The germline V gene has CDR1 PRHDT and CDR2 FYEKMQ (reference sequence). The CDR3 is made up of 17 amino acids. The V end lost 1 base, the J end lost 3 bases, and 16 bases lay between the germline ends. CDR3 sequence reads: CASSLDYPGILYNEQFF. The CDR3 DNA reads as TGTGCCAGCAGCTTAGATTATCCCGGGATCCTCTACAATGAGCAGTTCTTC. Together with reference TRBV13 and TRBJ2-1, the CDR3 gives the full variable domain: AAGVIQSPRHLIKEKRETATLKCYPIPRHDTVYWYQQGPGQDPQFLISFYEKMQSDKGSIPDRFSAQQFSDYHSELNMSSLELGDSALYFCASSLDYPGILYNEQFFGPGTRLTVL.

The rearrangement joins TRBV15 to TRBJ2-3; D ambiguous. CDR1 is LNHNV and CDR2 is YYDKDF in the germline V gene (reference sequence). With 5 bases removed from V and 4 bases from J, the gap between germline ends came to 13 bases. The CDR3 spans 14 residues. CDR3 loop: CATSLRRGPDTQYF. CDR3 DNA sequence: TGTGCCACCAGCCTAAGGCGAGGCCCAGATACGCAGTATTTT.

The chain carries TRBV3-1 (or the pseudogene TRBV3-2) and TRBJ2-7; 8 bases are a match to TRBD1. CDR1 is LGHDT, CDR2 YNNKEL, per germline (reference sequence). This CDR3 contains 16 residues. V shed 5 bases and J 2 bases; nucleotides not matched to a gene: 11. The CDR3 sequence: CASSSGTGYLPYEQYF. The CDR3 nucleotides read TGTGCCAGCAGCTCCGGGACAGGATATCTTCCCTACGAGCAGTACTTC.

This chain joins TRBV30 and TRBJ1-4, with D hard to call. V was trimmed by 4 bases and J by 1 base, leaving 10 bases between them. Germline V gene sequence: CDR1 GTSNPN, CDR2 SVGIG (reference sequence). The CDR3 contains 14 residues. Here the CDR3 reads CAWTGPETNEKLFF. The CDR3 DNA reads as TGTGCCTGGACTGGGCCGGAAACTAATGAAAAACTGTTTTTT.

This clone was observed a few times. The V call is TRBV5-1, the J call TRBJ2-7; D not resolved. The CDR3 runs 14 residues. With 0 bases removed from V and 7 bases from J, the gap between germline ends came to 14 bases. The germline V gene has CDR1 SGHRS and CDR2 YFSETQ. Here the CDR3 DNA reads TGCGCCAGCAGCTTGGACTCTTTATTTGGTGAGCAGTACTTC. Its protein product is CASSLDSLFGEQYF.

The chain links TRBV5-1 to TRBJ2-1, with D tentatively TRBD1 (5 bases). Germline V gives CDR1 SGHRS, CDR2 YFSETQ. There are 14 residues in the CDR3. Deletions cut 5 bases from V and 2 bases from J, with 11 bases between. CDR3 sequence (DNA): TGCGCCAGCAGGCAGGGTCTCCCCTACAATGAGCAGTTCTTC. It encodes CASRQGLPYNEQFF.

The CDR3 loop is CASSDRDKSEQYF. The CDR3 nucleotides read TGCGCCAGCAGCGACCGGGACAAAAGCGAGCAGTACTTC. The chain joins TRBV5-1 to TRBJ2-7, with D possibly matching TRBD1 (6 bases). Germline V gene data show CDR1 as SGHRS and CDR2 as YFSETQ. This CDR3 is 13 amino acids long. Between the trimmed V and J ends, which lost 4 bases and 6 bases, there was a span of 14 bases.

V and J are TRBV18 and TRBJ2-5; perhaps TRBD1 as D (5 bases). Trimming shortened V by 0 bases and J by 1 base, and 12 bases separated the two germline ends. This CDR3 contains 16 residues. Germline V CDR1 and CDR2: KGHSH, LQKENI. CDR3: CASSPPSGNRQETQYF. As DNA, the CDR3 is TGTGCCAGCTCACCACCGTCAGGGAACCGCCAAGAGACCCAGTACTTC.

This chain connects TRBV30 to TRBJ2-5; D perhaps matches TRBD2 (5 bases). Germline values: CDR1 GTSNPN, CDR2 SVGIG (reference sequence). The length of the CDR3 is 14 residues. Trimming left V 2 bases short and J 5 bases short, with 15 bases between. CDR3 in DNA: TGTGCCTGGAGTCCACCCGATAGGAGGGAGACCCAGTACTTC. This codes for CAWSPPDRRETQYF.

The V and J genes are TRBV6-5 and TRBJ1-3, with D tentatively TRBD1 (6 bases). This CDR3 is built from 14 residues. V lost 7 bases and J 7 bases, leaving 17 bases between the germline ends. CDR1 is MNHEY, CDR2 SVGAGI, per germline. Here the CDR3 DNA reads TGTGCCAGCATCAACAGGGATTATCGCAACACCATATATTTT. This codes for CASINRDYRNTIYF.

The J gene is TRBJ2-7, the V gene TRBV10-3; 12 bases agree with TRBD2. The CDR3 is made up of 17 amino acids. Germline CDR1 is ENHRY and CDR2 is SYGVKD. J gave up 2 bases and V 2 bases, and 7 bases lay outside the gene matches. CDR3 bases: TGTGCCATCAGTGAGGGGACTAGCGGGTTCCTTACCTACGAGCAGTACTTC. It yields the protein CAISEGTSGFLTYEQYF.

This rearrangement joins TRBV7-9 to TRBJ1-2, with unresolved D. V shed 6 bases and J shed 6 bases, with 23 bases lying between them. CDR3 size: 16 residues. CDR1 and CDR2 (germline): SEHNR, FQNEAQ (reference sequence). CDR3 protein: CASSPGRGGAPNGYTF. The CDR3, as DNA: TGTGCCAGCAGTCCCGGTCGGGGTGGCGCCCCCAATGGCTACACCTTC. The variable domain in full, completed from reference TRBV7-9 and TRBJ1-2, reads DTGVSQNPRHKITKRGQNVTFRCDPISEHNRLYWYRQTLGQGPEFLTYFQNEAQLEKSRLLSDRFSAERPKGSFSTLEIQRTEQGDSAMYLCASSPGRGGAPNGYTFGSGTRLTVV.

The rearrangement uses TRBV12-5 and TRBJ2-3; D is undetermined. With 0 bases removed from V and 1 base from J, the gap between germline ends came to 5 bases. Germline V CDR1 and CDR2: LGHNT, FRNRAP. CDR3 length: 14 amino acids. The CDR3 DNA reads TGTGCTAGTGGTTTGGTACTTCGCACAGATACGCAGTATTTT. Amino acids: CASGLVLRTDTQYF.

The chain employs TRBV19 and TRBJ2-5, with D possibly TRBD2 on 6 matching bases. In germline, CDR1 is LNHDA, CDR2 SQIVND (reference sequence). V lost 5 bases and J 5 bases, leaving 12 bases between the germline ends. This CDR3 contains 13 residues. The CDR3 DNA follows: TGTGCCAGTAGTCATAACAGCGGGGAGACCCAGTACTTC. Its translation is CASSHNSGETQYF.

V is TRBV5-5 and J is TRBJ2-7, with 10 bases lining up with TRBD1. This CDR3 comprises 14 residues. Germline loops: CDR1 SGHKS, CDR2 YYEKEE (reference sequence). V gave up 4 bases and J gave up 5 bases; unmatched junction bases: 6. The CDR3 bases are TGTGCCAGCAGCCACGGGGACAGGGGCCACGAGCAGTACTTC. Translated, it gives CASSHGDRGHEQYF.

The DNA of the CDR3 is TGTGCCAGCAGCTTGGATCAGATAAACATTCAGTACTTC. Protein: CASSLDQINIQYF. The rearrangement links TRBV5-6 to TRBJ2-4; D not resolved. Looked up from germline, CDR1 is SGHDT and CDR2 is YYEEEE. The CDR3 is made up of 13 amino acids. The V end lost 0 bases, the J end lost 6 bases, and 7 bases lay between the germline ends.

V is TRBV6-6 and J is TRBJ2-7, with D hard to call. The CDR3 runs 14 residues. The germline V gene has CDR1 MNHNY and CDR2 SVGAGI (reference sequence). V lost 0 bases and J 0 bases, leaving 6 bases between the germline ends. The CDR3 loop reads CASSYSAVSYEQYF. CDR3 DNA: TGTGCCAGCAGTTACTCGGCGGTCTCCTACGAGCAGTACTTC.

The chain has TRBV19 and TRBJ2-7, with TRBD1 matching 7 bases. The V and J ends lost 6 bases and 7 bases, in that order; junction bases with no gene match: 12. Germline CDR1 reads LNHDA; CDR2 reads SQIVND (reference sequence). This CDR3 is built from 14 residues. As DNA, the CDR3 is TGTGCCAGTAGCCCGCTCGAGGGGGCGAATGAGCAGTACTTC. Translation gives CASSPLEGANEQYF.

J is TRBJ2-5 and V is TRBV5-1; 7 nucleotides line up with TRBD1. The CDR3 length is 14 residues. V shed 5 bases and J 5 bases; nucleotides not matched to a gene: 9. CDR1 and CDR2 (germline): SGHRS, YFSETQ. CDR3 residues: CASRTGEGAETQYF. The CDR3 DNA sequence: TGCGCCAGCAGAACCGGCGAGGGGGCCGAGACCCAGTACTTC.

The rearrangement joins TRBV5-1 to TRBJ2-7, with D uncertain. The germline CDR1 and CDR2 sequences are SGHRS and YFSETQ. Trimming cost V 2 bases and J 0 bases, with 6 bases left between them. CDR3 size: 13 residues. As DNA, the CDR3 is TGCGCCAGCAGCTTCGGGTACTCCTACGAGCAGTACTTC. Its translation is CASSFGYSYEQYF. Full variable domain (missing parts from reference TRBV5-1 and TRBJ2-7): KAGVTQTPRYLIKTRGQQVTLSCSPISGHRSVSWYQQTPGQGLQFLFEYFSETQRNKGNFPGRFSGRQFSNSRSEMNVSTLELGDSALYLCASSFGYSYEQYFGPGTRLTVT.

This clone is large (0.1 to 1%). The V call is TRBV7-2, the J call TRBJ1-2; TRBD1 agrees at 10 bases. The J segment lost 6 bases and the V segment lost 1 base, leaving 8 bases of the junction unmatched. The CDR3 sequence is 16 residues long. The germline V gene encodes CDR1 SGHTA and CDR2 FQGNSA. The CDR3 loop reads CASSLGRDRGLNGYTF. The CDR3 nucleotides read TGTGCCAGCAGCTTAGGCCGGGACAGGGGTTTAAATGGCTACACCTTC.

The gene calls are TRBV28 and TRBJ1-4; 8 bases match TRBD1. The CDR3 has 17 residues. From germline, CDR1 is MDHEN and CDR2 SYDVKM. V lost 4 bases to trimming and J lost 0 bases; unmatched junction nucleotides: 7. CDR3 sequence (DNA): TGTGCCAGCAGTTCCGGACAGGGAGGAACAACTAATGAAAAACTGTTTTTT. Its translation: CASSSGQGGTTNEKLFF.

This chain joins TRBV29-1 and TRBJ2-1, with D perhaps TRBD1 (5 bases). The CDR3 runs to 12 residues. Trimming cost V 5 bases and J 8 bases, with 13 bases left between them. Germline assignment: CDR1 SQVTM and CDR2 ANQGSEA. DNA for the CDR3: TGCAGCGTTCGGACACCCGGTGATGAGCAGTTCTTC. It codes for CSVRTPGDEQFF.

CDR3: CASSDGQSYEQYF. The DNA of the CDR3 is TGTGCCAGCAGTGACGGACAGTCCTACGAGCAGTACTTC. This chain connects TRBV6-1 to TRBJ2-7; a weak D match, TRBD1 (6 bases). Trimming took 3 bases from V and 1 from J, leaving 7 bases between them. Germline assignment: CDR1 MNHNS and CDR2 SASEGT. The CDR3 has 13 amino acids.

V is TRBV24-1 and J is TRBJ2-7; TRBD2 aligns across 8 bases. The CDR3 consists of 11 residues. Germline V gives CDR1 KGHDR, CDR2 SFDVKD. V dropped 9 bases and J dropped 6; count of bases not matched to a gene: 3. DNA of the CDR3: TGTGCCACCCGGGGGGGGACCGAGCAGTACTTC. Amino acid sequence: CATRGGTEQYF.

In this sample, this clone turned up once. V usage is TRBV3-1 (or the pseudogene TRBV3-2) and J usage is TRBJ2-1; D is ambiguous. CDR3 size: 12 residues. Between the trimmed V and J ends, which lost 5 bases and 5 bases, there was a span of 7 bases. Germline loops: CDR1 LGHDT, CDR2 YNNKEL (reference sequence). The CDR3 DNA follows: TGTGCCAGCAGCTTCATCAACAATGAGCAGTTCTTC. It encodes CASSFINNEQFF.

This sequence joins TRBV21-1 and TRBJ1-2; the table assigns TRBD1, which was not confirmed against the DNA. TRBV21-1 is classified as a pseudogene. This CDR3 spans 16 amino acids. CDR3 in amino acids: CASSLRESDRAYGYTF. Written as DNA, the CDR3 is TGTGCCAGCAGTCTAAGGGAGAGCGACAGGGCCTATGGCTACACCTTC.

This chain uses TRBV6-5 with TRBJ2-3; TRBD2 might be the D (7 bases). V lost 7 bases and J lost 2, with 16 bases in between. This CDR3 has 15 residues. Germline V CDR1 and CDR2: MNHEY, SVGAGI. CDR3 coding DNA: TGTGCCAGCAAGGGGGGGCTGGGGAACACAGATACGCAGTATTTT. It specifies CASKGGLGNTDTQYF.

This clone showed up just once. The chain has TRBV11-2 and TRBJ2-5; D is undetermined. The germline V gene has CDR1 SGHAT and CDR2 FQNNGV. V gave up 5 bases and J gave up 13 bases, with 14 bases separating them. This CDR3 is built from 11 residues. CDR3 loop: CASSRSSYLYF. CDR3 sequence (DNA): TGTGCCAGCAGCCGGAGCTCTTATCTGTACTTC.

This rearrangement joins TRBV10-2 to TRBJ2-7; 7 bases are shared with TRBD1. CDR1 is WSHSY, CDR2 SAAADI, per germline. The CDR3 loop spans 12 amino acids. V shed 8 bases and J 3 bases; nucleotides not matched to a gene: 4. The CDR3 loop reads CASGSGGYEQYF. The CDR3 DNA reads TGCGCCAGCGGATCAGGGGGCTACGAGCAGTACTTC.

This clone was picked up one time. The chain carries TRBV18 and TRBJ1-1, with a possible D match to TRBD1 (6 bases). Germline V lookup: CDR1 KGHSH, CDR2 LQKENI. The CDR3 spans 13 residues. Trimming left V 3 bases short and J 3 bases short, with 8 bases between. The CDR3 nucleotides are TGTGCCAGCTCACCTTCAGGGGACACTGAAGCTTTCTTT. Residues: CASSPSGDTEAFF.